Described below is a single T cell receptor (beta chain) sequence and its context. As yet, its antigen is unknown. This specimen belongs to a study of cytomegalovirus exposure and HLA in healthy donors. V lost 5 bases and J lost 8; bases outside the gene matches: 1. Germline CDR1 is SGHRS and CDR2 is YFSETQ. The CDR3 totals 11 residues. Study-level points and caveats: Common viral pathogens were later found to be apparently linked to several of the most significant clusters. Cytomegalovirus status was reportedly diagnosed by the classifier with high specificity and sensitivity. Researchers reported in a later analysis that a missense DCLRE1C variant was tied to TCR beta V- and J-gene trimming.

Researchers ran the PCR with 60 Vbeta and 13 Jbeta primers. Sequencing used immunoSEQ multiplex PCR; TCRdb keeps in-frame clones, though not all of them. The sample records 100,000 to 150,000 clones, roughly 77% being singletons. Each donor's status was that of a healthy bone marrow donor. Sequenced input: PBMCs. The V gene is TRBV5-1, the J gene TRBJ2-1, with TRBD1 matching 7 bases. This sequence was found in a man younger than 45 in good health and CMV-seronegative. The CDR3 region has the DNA TGCGCCAGCAGTACAGGGGATGAGCAGTTCTTC. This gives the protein CASSTGDEQFF. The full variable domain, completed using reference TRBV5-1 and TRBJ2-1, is KAGVTQTPRYLIKTRGQQVTLSCSPISGHRSVSWYQQTPGQGLQFLFEYFSETQRNKGNFPGRFSGRQFSNSRSEMNVSTLELGDSALYLCASSTGDEQFFGPGTRLTVL.